The 31 T cell receptor beta chains below were found in one sample sequenced in a study of cytomegalovirus exposure and HLA in healthy donors. The PCR contained 60 Vbeta and 13 Jbeta primers. Generated by immunoSEQ multiplex PCR, the TCRdb table keeps only in-frame clones and is missing some. This sample has fewer than 65,000 clones, with roughly 80% found just once. What was sequenced was PBMCs. The receptors stem from a woman aged 40 to 55 in good health and CMV-seropositive.

The chain uses TRBV11-2 and TRBJ2-1; D not resolved. The V and J ends lost 0 bases and 4 bases respectively, with 16 bases between them. The germline CDR1 and CDR2 sequences are SGHAT and FQNNGV. The length of the CDR3 is 17 residues. CDR3 loop: CASSLDPPKLRYNEQFF. The DNA of the CDR3 is TGTGCCAGCAGCTTAGATCCCCCCAAACTGCGGTACAATGAGCAGTTCTTC.

A single count supports this clone. The rearrangement joins TRBV2 to TRBJ1-5; D might be TRBD1 (5 bases). Germline V gene lookup returns CDR1 SNHLY and CDR2 FYNNEI. Trimming removed 4 bases at V and 7 bases at J, with 17 bases between. The CDR3 sequence is 15 residues long. The CDR3 spells CASSAGGLSEQPQHF. The CDR3 coding sequence is TGTGCCAGCAGTGCGGGGGGTCTGTCGGAACAGCCCCAGCATTTT.

V and J are TRBV5-1 and TRBJ2-3; tentatively, D is TRBD1 (5 bases). The germline V and J ends were trimmed by 2 bases and 2 bases, with 9 bases remaining between them. This CDR3 region has 14 residues. CDR1 and CDR2 (germline): SGHRS, YFSETQ. The CDR3 nucleotides are TGCGCCAGCAGCTTAGACAGTTCCACAGATACGCAGTATTTT. This translates into CASSLDSSTDTQYF.

The chain joins TRBV6-5 to TRBJ2-5; 7 bases map to TRBD2. The CDR3 is 14 residues long. Germline V gene sequence: CDR1 MNHEY, CDR2 SVGAGI. Unmatched junction bases numbered 2, after V lost 4 bases and J lost 0 bases. In DNA form, the CDR3 reads TGTGCCAGCAGTTGGGGGGGGAACCAAGAGACCCAGTACTTC. Protein sequence: CASSWGGNQETQYF.

This clone has only one observation. The rearrangement links TRBV25-1 to TRBJ1-5; 8 bases agree with TRBD1. Germline-derived CDR1 and CDR2 are MGHDK and SYGVNS. The CDR3 has 15 residues. Trimming at V came to 5 bases and at J to 5 bases, leaving 8 bases not matched to a gene. The CDR3 here is CASSPDRGRDQPQHF. The CDR3 nucleotides read TGTGCCAGCAGTCCTGACAGGGGCCGGGATCAGCCCCAGCATTTT.

This rearrangement joins TRBV7-2 to TRBJ2-1; perhaps TRBD2 as D (6 bases). The V end was cut by 3 bases, the J end by 3 bases, with 15 bases between. Germline V gene sequence: CDR1 SGHTA, CDR2 FQGNSA. CDR3 size: 16 residues. As DNA, the CDR3 is TGTGCCAGCAGCTTCCTCCAGATAGCGGTCTACAATGAGCAGTTCTTC. Its translation: CASSFLQIAVYNEQFF.

The rearrangement links TRBV5-5 to TRBJ2-2; 8 positions match TRBD1. Germline V gene data show CDR1 as SGHKS and CDR2 as YYEKEE (reference sequence). This CDR3 has 15 residues. Trimming at V came to 3 bases and at J to 6 bases, leaving 7 bases not matched to a gene. CDR3 amino acids: CASSWDRNEAGELFF. DNA of the CDR3: TGTGCCAGCAGCTGGGACAGGAACGAAGCCGGGGAGCTGTTTTTT.

The chain recombines TRBV11-2 with TRBJ2-2, with D possibly matching TRBD2 (6 bases). Looked up from germline, CDR1 is SGHAT and CDR2 is FQNNGV. The length of the CDR3 is 15 residues. V lost 5 bases, J lost 4 bases, and 14 bases lay in between. The CDR3 is CASSLRLGGTGELFF. CDR3 sequence (DNA): TGTGCCAGCAGCCTCCGTCTGGGAGGCACCGGGGAGCTGTTTTTT.

This clone was seen a handful of times. The rearrangement joins TRBV7-2 to TRBJ2-5; D not certain. The germline gives CDR1 SGHTA, CDR2 FQGNSA. The CDR3 consists of 14 residues. Between the trimmed V and J ends, which lost 2 bases and 5 bases, there was a span of 12 bases. DNA for the CDR3: TGTGCCAGCAGCTTAACGGGTTTGTGGGAGACCCAGTACTTC. It yields the protein CASSLTGLWETQYF.

V is TRBV2 and J is TRBJ2-7; 8 bases agree with TRBD1. Germline lookup yields CDR1 SNHLY and CDR2 FYNNEI. The CDR3 runs to 13 residues. The trim removed 3 bases at V and 6 bases at J, leaving 4 bases unmatched. The CDR3 sequence is CASSDRQGREQYF. The CDR3 DNA is TGTGCCAGCAGTGACCGACAGGGGCGCGAGCAGTACTTC. Combining the CDR3 with reference TRBV2 and TRBJ2-7 gives the whole variable domain EPEVTQTPSHQVTQMGQEVILRCVPISNHLYFYWYRQILGQKVEFLVSFYNNEISEKSEIFDDQFSVERPDGSNFTLKIRSTKLEDSAMYFCASSDRQGREQYFGPGTRLTVT.

This rearrangement joins TRBV12-5 to TRBJ1-1, with D possibly being TRBD1 (6 bases). The CDR3 spans 14 residues. CDR1 is LGHNT and CDR2 is FRNRAP in the germline V gene. Trimming pared 4 bases from V and 6 bases from J, leaving 15 bases between. CDR3 in amino acids: CASGSHTGPAEAFF. CDR3 nucleotides: TGTGCTAGTGGTTCCCATACAGGGCCGGCTGAAGCTTTCTTT. Full variable domain (missing parts from reference TRBV12-5 and TRBJ1-1): DARVTQTPRHKVTEMGQEVTMRCQPILGHNTVFWYRQTMMQGLELLAYFRNRAPLDDSGMPKDRFSAEMPDATLATLKIQPSEPRDSAVYFCASGSHTGPAEAFFGQGTRLTVV.

The chain uses TRBV6-5 and TRBJ1-4, with D unclear. The CDR3 length is 16 residues. V lost 0 bases and J 0 bases, leaving 8 bases between the germline ends. The V gene's germline CDR1 is MNHEY and CDR2 SVGAGI. CDR3 DNA: TGTGCCAGCAGTTACTCCCATCCAGCAACTAATGAAAAACTGTTTTTT. Protein sequence: CASSYSHPATNEKLFF.

The J gene is TRBJ2-1, the V gene TRBV4-2, with 9 bases that match TRBD2. Trimming removed 0 bases from V and 8 bases from J; junction bases left unmatched: 11. CDR3 length equals 17 residues. Germline CDR1 reads LGHNA; CDR2 reads YNFKEQ. CDR3 protein: CASSQEGRGGGRDEQFF. The CDR3 DNA sequence: TGTGCCAGCAGCCAAGAGGGGCGGGGGGGCGGTCGGGATGAGCAGTTCTTC.

The CDR3 DNA sequence: TGTGCCAGCAGTTCGACCGGGGGGGTAGAGCCCCAGCATTTT. Protein product: CASSSTGGVEPQHF. The V gene is TRBV28, the J gene TRBJ1-5; D is perhaps TRBD1 (5 bases). V was shortened by 4 bases and J by 8 bases, with 15 bases between the two germline ends. This CDR3 region has 14 residues. Germline V gene data show CDR1 as MDHEN and CDR2 as SYDVKM. The entire variable domain, with the rest obtained from reference TRBV28 and TRBJ1-5, is as follows: DVKVTQSSRYLVKRTGEKVFLECVQDMDHENMFWYRQDPGLGLRLIYFSYDVKMKEKGDIPEGYSVSREKKERFSLILESASTNQTSMYLCASSSTGGVEPQHFGDGTRLSIL.

This chain links TRBV6-1 with TRBJ1-2, with a weak D call TRBD1 (5 bases). This CDR3 is built from 15 residues. CDR1 and CDR2 from the germline V gene are MNHNS and SASEGT. Trimming stripped 5 bases from V and 6 bases from J, with 19 bases between. This CDR3 reads CASSRTSGGGHGYTF. The DNA for the CDR3 is TGTGCCAGCAGTCGAACATCTGGGGGAGGGCATGGCTACACCTTC.

V and J are TRBV6-5 and TRBJ1-6, with D tentatively TRBD1 (5 bases). The CDR3 sequence is 12 residues long. V was trimmed by 5 bases and J by 16 bases, leaving 15 bases between them. Per germline, CDR1 MNHEY and CDR2 SVGAGI. The CDR3: CASSRQRLPLHF. In nucleotides, the CDR3 is TGTGCCAGCAGTAGACAGAGACTCCCGCTCCACTTT.

The genes are TRBV10-3 and TRBJ1-6; D is possibly TRBD1 (6 bases). V was pared by 2 bases and J by 6 bases, with 11 bases between. This CDR3 region has 15 residues. Germline V lookup: CDR1 ENHRY, CDR2 SYGVKD. CDR3 protein: CAISEPGQLNSPLHF. The DNA of the CDR3 is TGTGCCATCAGTGAGCCCGGACAGCTTAATTCACCCCTCCACTTT.

The chain carries TRBV5-1 and TRBJ1-4, with D possibly being TRBD1 (6 bases). With 6 bases removed from V and 2 bases from J, the gap between germline ends came to 11 bases. The length of the CDR3 is 14 residues. Germline values: CDR1 SGHRS, CDR2 YFSETQ. Here the CDR3 reads CASNQGHTNEKLFF. The CDR3 DNA reads as TGCGCCAGCAACCAGGGGCACACTAATGAAAAACTGTTTTTT.

This chain's CDR3 is CASSERDSGYF. The CDR3 nucleotides are TGTGCCAGCAGTGAGAGGGACAGTGGGTACTTC. This chain connects TRBV2 to TRBJ2-4, with 7 bases matching TRBD1. The CDR3 runs to 11 residues. CDR1 SNHLY and CDR2 FYNNEI come from the germline V gene. Unmatched junction bases numbered 5, after V lost 3 bases and J lost 15 bases. Variable domain in full (rest from reference TRBV2 and TRBJ2-4): EPEVTQTPSHQVTQMGQEVILRCVPISNHLYFYWYRQILGQKVEFLVSFYNNEISEKSEIFDDQFSVERPDGSNFTLKIRSTKLEDSAMYFCASSERDSGYFGAGTRLSVL.

This chain links TRBV6-6 with TRBJ1-1, with TRBD1 matching 12 bases. The CDR3 is made up of 16 amino acids. Germline lookup yields CDR1 MNHNY and CDR2 SVGAGI (reference sequence). Trimming removed 2 bases from V and 4 bases from J; junction bases left unmatched: 5. This CDR3 is CASSYGGTGGGTEAFF. CDR3 sequence (DNA): TGTGCCAGCAGTTACGGTGGGACAGGGGGCGGCACTGAAGCTTTCTTT.

In its sample, this clone was seen a few times. This chain joins TRBV6-5 and TRBJ1-4, with 7 bases that match TRBD1. This CDR3 spans 15 amino acids. V dropped 0 bases and J dropped 4; count of bases not matched to a gene: 2. Per the germline V gene, CDR1 is MNHEY and CDR2 is SVGAGI. The CDR3 protein is CASSYSRDSNEKLFF. The CDR3 DNA reads TGTGCCAGCAGTTACTCGAGGGACAGTAATGAAAAACTGTTTTTT.

The chain links TRBV7-9 to TRBJ1-5; TRBD1 aligns across 7 bases. In germline, CDR1 is SEHNR, CDR2 FQNEAQ (reference sequence). The CDR3 contains 14 residues. Trimming at V came to 5 bases and at J to 7 bases, leaving 8 bases not matched to a gene. This CDR3 is CASSENRGHQPQHF. The CDR3 DNA follows: TGTGCCAGCAGCGAAAACAGGGGTCACCAGCCCCAGCATTTT.

The chain is built from TRBV6-1 and TRBJ2-5; TRBD2 matches 7 bases. CDR3 length: 14 amino acids. Germline V gives CDR1 MNHNS, CDR2 SASEGT. The V and J ends lost 2 bases and 7 bases, in that order; junction bases with no gene match: 7. CDR3 nucleotides: TGTGCCAGCAGTGAATTGAGCGGGGAGGGGACCCAGTACTTC. Translation gives CASSELSGEGTQYF.

The sample holds one count of this clone. This chain uses TRBV11-2 with TRBJ1-5; TRBD1 aligns across 8 bases. The CDR3 sequence is 14 residues long. Trimming removed 5 bases from V and 6 bases from J; junction bases left unmatched: 6. Germline loops: CDR1 SGHAT, CDR2 FQNNGV. This CDR3 reads CASSPQGALQPQHF. The CDR3 nucleotides read TGTGCCAGCAGCCCCCAGGGGGCACTTCAGCCCCAGCATTTT.

This chain links TRBV10-1 with TRBJ2-7; D is unresolved. CDR3 size: 16 residues. The germline V gene has CDR1 WNHNN and CDR2 SYGVQD (reference sequence). Trimming removed 0 bases at V and 1 base at J, with 13 bases between. As DNA, the CDR3 is TGCGCCAGCAGTGAGTCGATGGAGTCTTTGTCCTACGAGCAGTACTTC. Translation gives CASSESMESLSYEQYF.

The V and J genes are TRBV19 and TRBJ1-2; 7 bases map to TRBD1. The germline V gene encodes CDR1 LNHDA and CDR2 SQIVND (reference sequence). This CDR3 is built from 15 residues. Germline trimming cut 8 bases from V and 6 bases from J; bases unmatched to any gene: 15. CDR3 residues: CASALRGDRRNGYTF. CDR3 nucleotides: TGTGCCAGTGCCCTCAGGGGGGATAGGAGGAATGGCTACACCTTC.

The V gene is TRBV30, the J gene TRBJ1-5; 8 bases are a match to TRBD1. Germline loops: CDR1 GTSNPN, CDR2 SVGIG (reference sequence). The J segment lost 6 bases and the V segment lost 0 bases, leaving 10 bases of the junction unmatched. The CDR3 has 16 residues. DNA for the CDR3: TGTGCCTGGAGTGTTCATCAGGGGGCGCGTAGTCAGCCCCAGCATTTT. Its translation is CAWSVHQGARSQPQHF.

The chain carries TRBV10-2 and TRBJ1-1; TRBD1 might be the D (5 bases). Germline V gene lookup returns CDR1 WSHSY and CDR2 SAAADI. Trimming shortened V by 8 bases and J by 1 base, and 11 bases separated the two germline ends. The CDR3 runs to 13 residues. Written as DNA, the CDR3 is TGCGCCAGCGTGGGACTCGGGAACACTGAAGCTTTCTTT. As protein: CASVGLGNTEAFF.

The chain employs TRBV5-1 and TRBJ2-7; 11 nucleotides agree with TRBD2. J was trimmed by 6 bases and V by 5 bases; bases with no gene match: 13. CDR1 and CDR2 (germline): SGHRS, YFSETQ. The CDR3 is made up of 16 amino acids. CDR3 protein: CASSLLGRLAGGEQYF. CDR3 bases: TGCGCCAGCAGTCTTCTTGGGAGGCTAGCGGGGGGCGAGCAGTACTTC.

This chain links TRBV5-1 with TRBJ1-6, with 8 bases that match TRBD1. The CDR3 has 15 residues. Unmatched junction bases numbered 6, after V lost 0 bases and J lost 10 bases. Germline V lookup: CDR1 SGHRS, CDR2 YFSETQ. The CDR3 reads CASSLGGRGRSPLHF. CDR3 DNA sequence: TGCGCCAGCAGCTTGGGTGGCAGGGGGCGGTCACCCCTCCACTTT.

The chain uses TRBV19 and TRBJ2-7; tentative D call: TRBD2 (5 bases). V dropped 1 base and J dropped 2 bases, with 9 bases sitting between them. CDR1 and CDR2 from the germline V gene are LNHDA and SQIVND (reference sequence). This CDR3 contains 14 residues. The CDR3 sequence: CASSIGGVPYEQYF. In DNA, the CDR3 is TGTGCCAGTAGTATAGGGGGAGTCCCCTACGAGCAGTACTTC.